This TCR beta chain was recorded in a study of cytomegalovirus exposure and HLA in healthy donors. Vbeta (60) and Jbeta (13) primers were used in the PCR. How the authors handled the data: In a later analysis, 80 million to 100 million unique TCR beta chains included roughly 11 million shared by two or more donors. TCRdb's copy holds only in-frame clones and misses some; the assay was immunoSEQ multiplex PCR. Clone size and V and J calls were adopted from that table, with D and trimming inferred from the DNA. The listing records roughly 110,000 clones. V was clipped by 0 bases and J by 6 bases, with 13 bases between them. The length of the CDR3 is 16 residues. CDR1 is SGDLS and CDR2 is YYNGEE in the germline V gene.

The receptor comes from a man aged 25 to 40 in good health and CMV-seronegative. Source material: PBMCs. V gene TRBV9 combines with J gene TRBJ1-6; tentatively, D is TRBD1 (5 bases). The CDR3 loop is CASSVGVTVSNSPLHF. CDR3 nucleotides: TGTGCCAGCAGCGTAGGGGTGACAGTTAGTAATTCACCCCTCCACTTT.